These 24 T cell receptor beta chains were all obtained from the same sample, sequenced in a study of regulatory T cells in long-lasting Graves disease. Researchers made TCR beta libraries by using iRepertoire HTBI primers and running Arm-PCR on CDR3 regions. TCRdb reprocessed the multiplex PCR reads with MiXCR, giving one entry per CDR3 protein. The sample has hundreds of thousands of distinct CDR3 sequences; less than 25% are singletons. Indicated time point: persistent/refractory GD, antithyroid drugs over 5 years with positive TRAb. RNA from PBMCs was the source of the TCR library. The source was peripheral blood mononuclear cells (PBMCs), collected when the disease was refractory, from a patient treated with antithyroid drugs. These receptors came from a female donor with Graves disease.

In this sample, this clonotype turned up a few times. The rearrangement joins TRBV7-9 to TRBJ1-2; TRBD1 matches 9 bases. Germline V lookup: CDR1 SEHNR, CDR2 FQNEAQ (reference sequence). V lost 5 bases and J lost 6; bases outside the gene matches: 7. The CDR3 runs to 14 residues. CDR3 coding DNA: TGTGCCAGCAGCCAGTTGGACAGGGGTGATGGCTACACCTTC. Amino acids: CASSQLDRGDGYTF.

V and J are TRBV7-9 and TRBJ2-5; 7 bases are a match to TRBD1. V shed 2 bases, J shed 3 bases, and the junction held 9 bases outside the gene matches. The CDR3 is 16 amino acids. Germline V lookup: CDR1 SEHNR, CDR2 FQNEAQ (reference sequence). The CDR3, as DNA: TGTGCCAGCAGCTTATCCCCGCAGGGGGACGAAGAGACCCAGTACTTC. This sequence encodes CASSLSPQGDEETQYF.

The rearrangement uses TRBV6-1 and TRBJ2-1; D is unresolved. Germline V gives CDR1 MNHNS, CDR2 SASEGT. The CDR3 spans 14 residues. Between the trimmed V and J ends, which lost 6 bases and 5 bases, there was a span of 14 bases. The CDR3 region has the DNA TGTGCCAGCAGCCGATTGGGCCGAGACAATGAGCAGTTCTTC. Amino acid sequence: CASSRLGRDNEQFF.

This clonotype was seen at least ten times. The chain is built from TRBV7-2 and TRBJ2-7; the D gene is possibly TRBD1 (6 bases). The V gene's germline CDR1 is SGHTA and CDR2 FQGNSA. Trimming left V 3 bases short and J 3 bases short, with 18 bases between. The CDR3 is 16 amino acids. CDR3 nucleotides: TGTGCCAGCAGCTTTATCCTCCGGGACAAAAACTACGAGCAGTACTTC. As protein: CASSFILRDKNYEQYF.

This clonotype was observed at least ten times. V is TRBV12-3 or TRBV12-4 and J is TRBJ1-1, with D possibly matching TRBD1 (5 bases). The CDR3 is made up of 12 amino acids. Trimming shortened V by 3 bases and J by 11 bases, and 13 bases separated the two germline ends. The CDR3 DNA sequence: TGTGCCAGCAGTTTGGGGGGTGGGAACGCTTTCTTT. It yields the protein CASSLGGGNAFF.

This clonotype appeared once. The genes are TRBV5-1 and TRBJ1-1; D is unclear. V was trimmed by 0 bases and J by 2 bases, leaving 8 bases between them. CDR1 and CDR2 (germline): SGHRS, YFSETQ. This CDR3 is built from 14 residues. CDR3 sequence (DNA): TGCGCCAGCAGCTTGGGAGATACAAACACTGAAGCTTTCTTT. Translation gives CASSLGDTNTEAFF.

This sequence joins TRBV20-1 and TRBJ1-3; D is unresolved. Germline CDR1 DFQATT, CDR2 SNEGSKA (reference sequence). Trimming removed 6 bases from V and 2 bases from J, with 14 bases in between. The CDR3 has 14 amino acids. Written as DNA, the CDR3 is TGCAGTGCCACCGCACGGGAGCCTGGAAACACCATATATTTT. Translation gives CSATAREPGNTIYF.

This clonotype was found many times. The rearrangement links TRBV28 to TRBJ2-7; possibly TRBD1 for D (5 bases). From germline, CDR1 is MDHEN and CDR2 SYDVKM. Trimming removed 6 bases at V and 4 bases at J, with 13 bases between. This CDR3 spans 13 amino acids. CDR3 nucleotides: TGTGCCAGCAGACTAAAGGGGCCGTACGAGCAGTACTTC. This sequence encodes CASRLKGPYEQYF.

This clonotype was seen many times. The rearrangement joins TRBV29-1 to TRBJ2-6; TRBD1 is a possible D gene (5 bases). This CDR3 contains 13 residues. CDR1 is SQVTM and CDR2 is ANQGSEA in the germline V gene. Trimming pared 6 bases from V and 4 bases from J, leaving 10 bases between. The CDR3 loop is CSVTENGANVLTF. The DNA of the CDR3 is TGCAGCGTGACAGAAAACGGGGCCAACGTCCTGACTTTC.

This chain joins TRBV6-2 or TRBV6-3 and TRBJ1-2; perhaps TRBD1 as D (6 bases). The germline V and J ends were trimmed by 8 bases and 5 bases, with 15 bases remaining between them. Germline CDR1 and CDR2: MNHEY and SVGEGT. CDR3 length: 13 amino acids. For the CDR3, the DNA is TGTGCCAGCGAGATTGGGGGGGCTTATGGCTACACCTTC. It specifies CASEIGGAYGYTF.

With respect to this clonotype: The germline gene is not matched at one end of the junction; a read error may be the cause. V usage is TRBV28 and J usage is TRBJ2-2; D is perhaps TRBD1 or TRBD2 (5 bases each). The CDR3 runs 16 residues. Germline CDR1 is MDHEN and CDR2 is SYDVKM. In nucleotides, the CDR3 is TGTGCCAGCAGTCCGCGTGGAGGTACGGACACCGGGAAGCTGTTTTTT. It yields the protein CASSPRGGTDTGKLFF.

In its sample, this clonotype was seen a few times. The chain has TRBV19 and TRBJ1-1; a weak D match, TRBD1 (6 bases). V dropped 6 bases and J dropped 4 bases, with 15 bases sitting between them. CDR3 length: 14 amino acids. CDR1 and CDR2 (germline): LNHDA, SQIVND (reference sequence). The chain's CDR3 is CASRLNTGSTEAFF. DNA of the CDR3: TGTGCCAGTAGGCTAAACACAGGGAGCACTGAAGCTTTCTTT. Supplemented by reference TRBV19 and TRBJ1-1, the full variable domain reads DGGITQSPKYLFRKEGQNVTLSCEQNLNHDAMYWYRQDPGQGLRLIYYSQIVNDFQKGDIAEGYSVSREKKESFPLTVTSAQKNPTAFYLCASRLNTGSTEAFFGQGTRLTVV.

V gene TRBV2 combines with J gene TRBJ2-3, with TRBD2 matching over 10 bases. Losses at the gene ends were 4 bases for V and 2 bases for J; bases not matched to a gene: 12. The CDR3 is 18 amino acids. Germline-derived CDR1 and CDR2 are SNHLY and FYNNEI. The CDR3 bases are TGTGCCAGCAGTGCCCCCCCGCTTAGCGGGGGGCCCACAGATACGCAGTATTTT. Translated: CASSAPPLSGGPTDTQYF.

This clonotype has at least ten counts. The V call is TRBV20-1, the J call TRBJ2-7; a possible D gene is TRBD1 (5 bases). Germline-derived CDR1 and CDR2 are DFQATT and SNEGSKA (reference sequence). The CDR3 covers 10 residues. V lost 6 bases, J lost 6 bases, and 9 bases lay in between. CDR3 DNA: TGCAGTGCGGGGCCCCGCGAGCAGTACTTC. This translates into CSAGPREQYF.

A word on this clonotype: A clone one base away is much larger, so this may be a read error. The rearrangement joins TRBV6-1 to TRBJ2-4; 7 bases are shared with TRBD2. The DNA matches TRBJ2-7 better at its end, which makes the J call doubtful. Germline values: CDR1 MNHNS, CDR2 SASEGT. This CDR3 is built from 14 residues. The CDR3 loop reads CASINRGVSYEQYF. DNA of the CDR3: TGTGCCAGCATCAACCGGGGGGTTTCCTACGAGCAGTACTTC.

This clonotype was recorded many times. CDR3 sequence: CASSYSGDSSYEQYF. The DNA of the CDR3 is TGTGCCAGCAGTTACTCTGGTGACAGCTCCTACGAGCAGTACTTC. The chain joins TRBV6-2 or TRBV6-3 to TRBJ2-7, with TRBD1 as a possible D gene (5 bases). Germline V gene lookup returns CDR1 MNHEY and CDR2 SVGEGT. The ends were cut back, 0 bases at V and 0 bases at J, with 9 bases in the middle. CDR3 size: 15 residues.

The chain employs TRBV2 and TRBJ2-3, with 7 bases aligning to TRBD2. With 7 bases clipped from V and 6 bases from J, the junction kept 10 bases outside the gene matches. Germline CDR1 is SNHLY and CDR2 is FYNNEI. The CDR3 spans 14 residues. CDR3 loop: CASNSGPLRDTQYF. For the CDR3, the DNA is TGTGCCAGCAATAGCGGGCCTCTAAGGGATACGCAGTATTTT.

This clonotype was seen a handful of times. This chain connects TRBV30 to TRBJ1-2, with D hard to call. Looked up from germline, CDR1 is GTSNPN and CDR2 is SVGIG (reference sequence). This CDR3 region has 11 residues. Trimming removed 3 bases at V and 5 bases at J, with 7 bases between. The DNA of the CDR3 is TGTGCCTGGAGCCTGAGTTATGGCTACACCTTC. Translated: CAWSLSYGYTF.

The gene calls are TRBV5-1 and TRBJ2-1; D might be TRBD2 (5 bases). V shed 2 bases and J shed 1 base, with 10 bases lying between them. Germline V lookup: CDR1 SGHRS, CDR2 YFSETQ. This CDR3 is built from 15 residues. CDR3 in DNA: TGCGCCAGCAGCTTACCCGGGATGTCCTACAATGAGCAGTTCTTC. Amino acids: CASSLPGMSYNEQFF.

The chain recombines TRBV30 with TRBJ2-5, with D tentatively TRBD2 (6 bases). CDR3 length: 16 residues. V dropped 3 bases and J dropped 3 bases, with 20 bases sitting between them. Germline lookup yields CDR1 GTSNPN and CDR2 SVGIG (reference sequence). The CDR3 nucleotides are TGTGCCTGGAGCGATCCGGGACCTAGGGAGGAAGAGACCCAGTACTTC. Amino acids: CAWSDPGPREEETQYF. Looking up the rest from reference TRBV30 and TRBJ2-5 gives the full variable domain: SQTIHQWPATLVQPVGSPLSLECTVEGTSNPNLYWYRQAAGRGLQLLFYSVGIGQISSEVPQNLSASRPQDRQFILSSKKLLLSDSGFYLCAWSDPGPREEETQYFGPGTRLLVL.

The rearrangement links TRBV29-1 to TRBJ1-2; 12 bases are a match to TRBD1. This CDR3 has 14 residues. The germline V gene encodes CDR1 SQVTM and CDR2 ANQGSEA. Losses at the gene ends were 5 bases for V and 5 bases for J; bases not matched to a gene: 6. The CDR3 nucleotides read TGCAGCGTTTGGGACAGGGGGCGTAATTATGGCTACACCTTC. This translates into CSVWDRGRNYGYTF.

Comment on this clonotype: With a much larger clone just one base away, this may be a read error. The chain carries TRBV5-1 and TRBJ1-1, with unresolved D. V was shortened by 0 bases and J by 9 bases, with 12 bases between the two germline ends. Germline V gene lookup returns CDR1 SGHRS and CDR2 YFSETQ. This CDR3 has 13 amino acids. The chain's CDR3 is CASSLGGSAKAFF. DNA for the CDR3: TGCGCCAGCAGCTTGGGTGGGAGCGCTAAAGCTTTCTTT.

The genes are TRBV27 and TRBJ1-5; perhaps TRBD1 as D (6 bases). Looked up from germline, CDR1 is MNHEY and CDR2 is SMNVEV (reference sequence). The CDR3 runs to 18 residues. With 1 base removed from V and 0 bases from J, the gap between germline ends came to 16 bases. The CDR3 nucleotides read TGTGCCAGCAGTTTATATCCCCCGGACAGCTCTAGCAATCAGCCCCAGCATTTT. It specifies CASSLYPPDSSSNQPQHF.

This clonotype was detected many times. V gene TRBV7-2 combines with J gene TRBJ2-7, with D unclear. This CDR3 is built from 13 residues. The V gene lost 4 bases and the J gene lost 3 bases, with 10 bases spanning the gap. Germline V gene sequence: CDR1 SGHTA, CDR2 FQGNSA. CDR3 in amino acids: CASSWNGGYEQYF. For the CDR3, the DNA is TGTGCCAGCAGCTGGAACGGCGGCTACGAGCAGTACTTC.